The rows below give T cell receptor beta chains drawn from one sample of a study of OX40 agonist ivuxolimab in advanced cancers. TCRdb's copy holds only in-frame clones and misses some; the assay was immunoSEQ multiplex PCR. This table holds 75,000 or so clones, roughly 80% found once. The material sequenced was CD4+ or CD8+ T cells sorted from blood, taken in a trial of the OX40 agonist ivuxolimab. The receptors stem from an adult with an advanced solid tumor such as melanoma, head and neck, liver or kidney cancer. The CDR3 runs from the conserved cysteine through the conserved F or W.

>TRBV11-2|TRBJ2-2
CASTRIFGGELFF
>TRBV2|NA
CASSRSWNEQYF
>TRBV6-4|TRBJ1-6
CASSASNNSPLHF
>TRBV29-1|TRBJ1-2
CSVLGSVYYGYTF
>TRBV7-6|TRBJ2-1
CASSLGTSINEQFF
>TRBV5-6|TRBJ1-1
CASSWDRVAEAFF
>TRBV30|TRBJ2-6
CAWKTPGANVLTF
>TRBV11-3|TRBJ1-5
CASSFLSQPQHF
>TRBV7-9|TRBJ2-1
CASSSDSLREQFF
>TRBV7-8|TRBJ2-2
CASSPGGAGYTGELFF
>TRBV9|TRBJ2-7
CASSAGRGGLAGPYEQYF
>TRBV6-5|TRBJ1-1
CASRSPFQGPTEAFF
>TRBV2|TRBJ1-2
CASSEGHGGYGYTF
>TRBV10-3|TRBJ1-5
CAISEIAGGGQPQHF
>TRBV5-5|TRBJ1-6
CASSWIRTDSPLHF
>TRBV10-3|TRBJ1-5
CAISESGGSQPQHF
>TRBV28|TRBJ1-1
CASSLTRPTSGTEAFF
>TRBV11-2|TRBJ2-1
CASSLGGGNEQFF
>TRBV2|TRBJ1-1
CASSRTGMNTEAFF
>TRBV5-1|TRBJ2-6
CASSLSLSGANVLTF
>TRBV7-2|TRBJ2-3
CASSLRAGNGFTDTQYF
>TRBV5-6|TRBJ1-2
CASSLSSMSYGYTF
>TRBV5-6|TRBJ1-3
CASSTGQGARGNTIYF
>TRBV4-3|TRBJ2-2
CASSWGTGNTGELFF
>TRBV11-3|TRBJ2-7
CASSFRTGAEQYF
>TRBV6-5|TRBJ1-4
CASKTGGRGEKLFF
>TRBV18|TRBJ2-5
CASSPPSGGDKTQYF
>TRBV4-1|TRBJ1-2
CASSQEQGGGYGYTF
>TRBV7-9|TRBJ2-1
CASSSLRLAGNNEQFF
>TRBV5-4|TRBJ2-1
CASSSRSSSYNEQFF
>TRBV18|TRBJ2-7
CASSHRDGTYEQYF
>TRBV6-6|TRBJ2-3
CASSSKRGGRTDTQYF
>TRBV25-1|TRBJ1-1
CASREGNTEAFF
>TRBV15|TRBJ2-3
CATSGGGEISTDTQYF
>TRBV6-5|TRBJ1-2
CASSRYGQGANGYTF
>TRBV5-4|TRBJ2-3
CASSSFGGGDTQYF
>TRBV28|TRBJ1-1
CASSSAGQIVNTEAFF
>TRBV6-5|TRBJ2-6
CASSQLSGANVLTF
>TRBV14|TRBJ2-1
CASSLRLATSGYYNEQFF
>TRBV7-3|TRBJ2-7
CASSYGPTYEQYF
>TRBV2|TRBJ2-1
CASSAGLTRNEQFF
>TRBV7-8|TRBJ2-3
CASSPRTVEVDTQYF
>TRBV7-2|TRBJ1-5
CASSLSGIEPQHF
>TRBV2|TRBJ2-3
CASSQESGRSTDTQYF